The clone carrying this TCR beta chain was detected ten times or more. What it recognizes is unknown. This CDR3 comprises 15 residues. CDR1 is SEHNR, CDR2 FQNEAQ, per germline (reference sequence). With 5 bases removed from V and 2 bases from J, the gap between germline ends came to 15 bases. The sample is drawn from a study of T cell repertoires in cytomegalovirus infection. Across the study: Selected CMV epitopes included recently identified HLA-C-restricted ones as well as well-studied HLA-B-restricted ones.

One entry per CDR3 protein, called by TCRdb with MiXCR from the reads. The sample includes over 250,000 distinct CDR3 sequences, 22% of them seen just once. Study results and caveats: Summed public TCR beta family frequency identified CMV carriers bearing the relevant HLA. Clonotype analysis showed dominance of the ex vivo response by HLA-C-restricted CMV-specific TCR beta clonotypes.

The chain employs TRBV7-9 and TRBJ2-5; D gene ambiguous. The sequence derives from a human donor in good health (CMV status not recorded). Some clones in this sample may be carry-over from other donors' samples. The sample in question was cultured PBMCs, obtained from culture after CMV antigen stimulation. DNA of the CDR3: TGTGCCAGCAGCCCTGGACCGGGTCCACAAGAGACCCAGTACTTC. Translated: CASSPGPGPQETQYF. The full variable domain, its missing parts supplied by reference TRBV7-9 and TRBJ2-5, is DTGVSQNPRHKITKRGQNVTFRCDPISEHNRLYWYRQTLGQGPEFLTYFQNEAQLEKSRLLSDRFSAERPKGSFSTLEIQRTEQGDSAMYLCASSPGPGPQETQYFGPGTRLLVL.